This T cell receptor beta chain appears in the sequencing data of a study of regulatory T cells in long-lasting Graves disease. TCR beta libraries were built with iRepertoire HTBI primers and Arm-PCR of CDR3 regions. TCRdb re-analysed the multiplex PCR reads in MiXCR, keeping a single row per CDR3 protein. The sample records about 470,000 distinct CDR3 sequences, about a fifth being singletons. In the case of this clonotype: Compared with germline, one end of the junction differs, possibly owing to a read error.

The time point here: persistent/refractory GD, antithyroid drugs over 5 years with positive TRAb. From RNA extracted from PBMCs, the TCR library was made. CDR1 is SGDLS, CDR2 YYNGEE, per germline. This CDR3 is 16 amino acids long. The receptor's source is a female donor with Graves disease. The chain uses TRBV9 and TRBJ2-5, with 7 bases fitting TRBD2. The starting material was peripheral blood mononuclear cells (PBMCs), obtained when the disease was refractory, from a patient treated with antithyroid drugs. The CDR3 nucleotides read TGTGTCAGCAGCGTAGTTCCTAGCGGAGTACAAGAGACCCAGTACTTC. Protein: CVSSVVPSGVQETQYF.